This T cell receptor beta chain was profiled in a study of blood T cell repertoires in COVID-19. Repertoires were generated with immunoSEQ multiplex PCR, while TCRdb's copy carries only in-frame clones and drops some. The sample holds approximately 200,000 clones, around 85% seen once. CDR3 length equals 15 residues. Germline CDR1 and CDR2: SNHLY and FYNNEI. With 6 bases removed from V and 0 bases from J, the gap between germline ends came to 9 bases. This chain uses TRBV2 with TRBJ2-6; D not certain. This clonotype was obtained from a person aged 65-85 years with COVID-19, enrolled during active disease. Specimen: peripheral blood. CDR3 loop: CASSVAVSGANVLTF. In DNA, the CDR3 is TGTGCCAGCAGCGTCGCGGTCTCTGGGGCCAACGTCCTGACTTTC.